This paragraph covers one T cell receptor (beta chain) sequence. Antigen: not known. This table comes from immunoSEQ multiplex PCR, and its TCRdb copy is limited to in-frame clones, with some not included. The sample carries 18,000 or so clones, over 45% recorded once. The sample belongs to a study of radiation and T cells in renal cell carcinoma. Study-wide results and limits: Baseline intratumoral clonotype presence is unknown without pretreatment biopsies. In blood, top tumor clones expanded by 2 weeks, shrinking by 4.

Treatment of the sample: 15 Gy SBRT to primary tumor, nephrectomy 4 weeks later. This renal cell carcinoma was of the clear cell type. The CDR3 covers 16 residues. Germline loops: CDR1 SGHDT, CDR2 YYEEEE. Unmatched junction bases numbered 10, after V lost 6 bases and J lost 3 bases. The sequencing here drew on tumor tissue, taken from a patient whose treatment included radiotherapy and nephrectomy. The V gene is TRBV5-6, the J gene TRBJ2-1; TRBD2 aligns across 9 bases. The TCR originated in a man aged 50-59 years with renal cell carcinoma. This CDR3 reads CASTIQETSGYNEQFF. The CDR3 DNA reads TGTGCCAGCACCATTCAGGAGACTAGCGGCTACAATGAGCAGTTCTTC.